This T cell receptor (beta chain) was sequenced for a study of cytomegalovirus exposure and HLA in healthy donors. Study in general: An earlier analysis identified more than 90 million unique TCR beta sequences in 150 million to 200 million T cells.

To note about this clone: What it binds is not known.

PCR amplification relied on 60 Vbeta primers (plus 13 Jbeta primers). Repertoires were generated with immunoSEQ multiplex PCR, while TCRdb's copy carries only in-frame clones and drops some. In the table there are roughly 130,000 clones, roughly 77% of which are singletons. Notes on the study in general: Relative to equally common others, HLA-associated TCR beta chains showed greater clonal expansion in a later analysis. The HLA-A and HLA-B alleles of most subjects were reportedly predicted accurately from TCR beta sequences. Cytomegalovirus association was listed for about 150 TCR beta chains.

Sequences were obtained from PBMCs. The TCR was taken from a woman aged 40 to 49 in good health and CMV-seropositive.

CDR3 DNA: TGTGCCAGCAGCTCCTACCTAGTCTCCGGTGAGCAGTTCTTC. Amino acids: CASSSYLVSGEQFF. The V and J genes are TRBV5-4 and TRBJ2-1; D is unclear. The CDR3 runs to 14 residues. CDR1 is SGHNT and CDR2 is YYREEE in the germline V gene (reference sequence). V lost 3 bases to trimming and J lost 9 bases, with 16 bases between them.